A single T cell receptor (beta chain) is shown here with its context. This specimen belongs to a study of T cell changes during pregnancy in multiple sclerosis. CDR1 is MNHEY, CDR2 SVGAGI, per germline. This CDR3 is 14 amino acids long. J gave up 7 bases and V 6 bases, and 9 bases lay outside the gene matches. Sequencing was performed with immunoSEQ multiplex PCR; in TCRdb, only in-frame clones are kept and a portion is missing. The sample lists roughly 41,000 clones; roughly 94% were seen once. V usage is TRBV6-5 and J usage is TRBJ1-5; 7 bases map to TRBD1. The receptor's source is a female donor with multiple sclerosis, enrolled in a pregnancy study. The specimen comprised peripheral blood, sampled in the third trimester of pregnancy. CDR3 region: CASRRTGLGQPQHF. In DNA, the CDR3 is TGTGCCAGCAGGAGGACAGGTTTGGGCCAGCCCCAGCATTTT.